Below are 9 T cell receptor beta chains sequenced from a single sample in a study of CD8+ T cells in alopecia areata. cDNA serving as the sequencing template came from extracted, reverse transcribed RNA. Only in-frame clones appear in the TCRdb table, and some are missing; sequencing was by immunoSEQ multiplex PCR. The sample consists of 140,000 to 150,000 clones, 45% to 65% of them appearing once. Treatment: oral pan-JAK inhibitor, 5-10 mg twice daily. The input for sequencing was CD8+ T cells sorted from blood, taken at week 4, from a patient treated with tofacitinib. These TCRs come from a human donor with alopecia areata.

This clone appeared a few times. The chain is built from TRBV5-6 and TRBJ2-7; D remains unclear. This CDR3 comprises 13 residues. CDR1 is SGHDT, CDR2 YYEEEE, per germline. The V and J ends lost 0 bases and 1 base respectively, with 5 bases between them. The DNA of the CDR3 is TGTGCCAGCAGCTTGGAAGGATCCTACGAGCAGTACTTC. This sequence encodes CASSLEGSYEQYF.

V usage is TRBV15 and J usage is TRBJ2-1; 7 nucleotides agree with TRBD2. V lost 4 bases to trimming and J lost 4 bases; unmatched junction nucleotides: 4. The germline gives CDR1 LNHNV, CDR2 YYDKDF (reference sequence). The length of the CDR3 is 14 residues. CDR3 sequence (DNA): TGTGCCACCAGCATCCCTAGCGGATACAATGAGCAGTTCTTC. Its translation: CATSIPSGYNEQFF.

The table lists this clone with a few counts. This chain links TRBV2 with TRBJ2-6; D is ambiguous. The V end lost 4 bases, the J end lost 4 bases, and 11 bases lay between the germline ends. The CDR3 runs to 15 residues. Germline lookup yields CDR1 SNHLY and CDR2 FYNNEI. For the CDR3, the DNA is TGTGCCAGCAGTGCCGACCATTGGGGGGCCAACGTCCTGACTTTC. Translation: CASSADHWGANVLTF.

The V and J genes are TRBV5-6 and TRBJ1-1, with a tentative D call TRBD1 (6 bases). The CDR3 covers 14 residues. V dropped 2 bases and J dropped 3 bases, with 11 bases sitting between them. Per the germline V gene, CDR1 is SGHDT and CDR2 is YYEEEE. Here the CDR3 DNA reads TGTGCCAGCAGCTTACAGGGTATGTACACTGAAGCTTTCTTT. This codes for CASSLQGMYTEAFF.

This clone was counted a few times. The rearrangement uses TRBV7-9 and TRBJ2-4, with D perhaps matching TRBD1 or TRBD2 (5 bases each). Germline CDR1 reads SEHNR; CDR2 reads FQNEAQ (reference sequence). V dropped 5 bases and J dropped 10 bases, with 9 bases sitting between them. CDR3 size: 11 residues. The CDR3 DNA reads as TGTGCCAGCAGCGAGGGGCGAATTCAGTACTTC. This sequence encodes CASSEGRIQYF. The full variable domain, in which reference TRBV7-9 and TRBJ2-4 provide the parts outside the CDR3, is DTGVSQNPRHKITKRGQNVTFRCDPISEHNRLYWYRQTLGQGPEFLTYFQNEAQLEKSRLLSDRFSAERPKGSFSTLEIQRTEQGDSAMYLCASSEGRIQYFGAGTRLSVL.

The chain couples TRBV30 to TRBJ1-4; 10 bases are a match to TRBD1. With 1 base clipped from V and 8 bases from J, the junction kept 4 bases outside the gene matches. Germline V gene data show CDR1 as GTSNPN and CDR2 as SVGIG (reference sequence). This CDR3 has 14 residues. CDR3 in amino acids: CAWSAGQGEEKLFF. In nucleotides, the CDR3 is TGTGCCTGGAGTGCCGGACAGGGGGAAGAAAAACTGTTTTTT.

V and J are TRBV13 and TRBJ2-1, with D tentatively TRBD2 (6 bases). In germline, CDR1 is PRHDT, CDR2 FYEKMQ (reference sequence). The CDR3 contains 15 residues. Trimming took 5 bases from V and 5 from J, leaving 16 bases between them. This CDR3 reads CASSPPGTFHNEQFF. In DNA form, the CDR3 reads TGTGCCAGCAGCCCGCCAGGGACTTTTCACAATGAGCAGTTCTTC. The full variable domain, with the rest looked up from reference TRBV13 and TRBJ2-1, is AAGVIQSPRHLIKEKRETATLKCYPIPRHDTVYWYQQGPGQDPQFLISFYEKMQSDKGSIPDRFSAQQFSDYHSELNMSSLELGDSALYFCASSPPGTFHNEQFFGPGTRLTVL.

This clone was detected a few times. This chain connects TRBV29-1 to TRBJ2-2; D is possibly TRBD2 (6 bases). CDR3 length: 13 amino acids. The V gene's germline CDR1 is SQVTM and CDR2 ANQGSEA. The ends were cut back, 1 base at V and 7 bases at J, with 10 bases in the middle. The CDR3 coding sequence is TGCAGCGTTGAAGCCCCGGGAGTCGGGGAGCTGTTTTTT. Translation: CSVEAPGVGELFF.

On this clone: In the same sample, other DNA sequences code for this CDR3. The V gene is TRBV9, the J gene TRBJ2-2, with D perhaps matching TRBD2 (5 bases). Germline V gene data show CDR1 as SGDLS and CDR2 as YYNGEE. The CDR3 covers 14 residues. Trimming took off 0 bases at V and 5 bases at J, with 8 bases between the two ends. The chain's CDR3 is CASSVGGNTGELFF. The CDR3 coding sequence is TGTGCCAGCAGCGTAGGAGGGAATACCGGGGAGCTGTTTTTT. Drawing the rest from reference TRBV9 and TRBJ2-2, the complete variable domain is DSGVTQTPKHLITATGQRVTLRCSPRSGDLSVYWYQQSLDQGLQFLIQYYNGEERAKGNILERFSAQQFPDLHSELNLSSLELGDSALYFCASSVGGNTGELFFGEGSRLTVL.